Given below is one TCR beta chain in context. There is no known antigen for this receptor. The sample holds no much larger clone one base away, and base qualities are not on file. TCRbeta CDR3 regions were amplified from genomic DNA by means of the immunoSEQ Assay, a bias-controlled multiplex PCR. The study's own analysis went as follows. Nucleated cell counts per sample were estimated from amplification of reference gene primers within the assay. To quantify the absolute abundance of each unique TCRbeta CDR3 rearrangement, sequence reads were collapsed and filtered. For each sample, productive Simpson clonality was calculated as the square root of Simpson's diversity index across productive rearrangements. TCRdb retrieved this table from immuneACCESS and kept in-frame rearrangements only. Not all clones are present; in checked studies, unresolved V genes account for under half, and no reason is known for the remainder. That table gives V, J and clone size, and the DNA gave D and trimming. This sample holds about 220,000 clones; roughly 80% were observed only once. The ten largest clones represent 2% to 2.5% of the sample.

The collaborating institutions used their own protocols to collect whole blood in K2EDTA tubes. For TCRbeta analysis, collaborators shipped samples as frozen whole blood, isolated PBMCs, or DNA extracted from either of those sample types. The data were obtained in a study of blood T cell repertoires in COVID-19 (dated by TCRdb to 2018 to 2021). About the study as a whole: Samples covering the acute and convalescent phases of COVID-19 were provided by collaborators in the United States, Italy and Spain. The prospective study material was composed of cDNA or gDNA derived from T cells, B-cell-depleted T cells, or PBMCs. HLA class I and class II types, where available, came from metadata supplied by the sample provider rather than from assay-based typing. Nearly every sample came with metadata listing a de-identified subject ID, COVID-19 status, age in years and sex. The repertoires were released in a freely available public database intended as a resource for research on the immune response to SARS-CoV-2. Deeply sampled blood TCRbeta repertoires from subjects exposed to, actively infected with, or recovered from COVID-19 were included in the dataset. The samples were drawn from the first 160 participants of the ongoing ImmuneRACE study and from 950 to 1,500 subjects provided by 6 global collaborators. Study-wide conclusions, independent of this receptor: Clinical and demographic metadata were provided uncurated, with the amount varying by source and participant.

From the cysteine up to the phenylalanine, the CDR3 has a length of 13 residues. Of the read, only the CDR3 DNA is kept; its 39 bases are in frame from base 1. The germline V gene provides CDR1 MNHEY and CDR2 SVGAGI. The germline ends are 11 bases apart after V is trimmed by 9 bases and J by 5 bases. Sequencing was carried out using peripheral blood. The sequence derives from an older woman with acute or convalescent COVID-19. The V and J genes are TRBV6-5 and TRBJ1-6, with TRBD1 as a weak D call on 5 bases. The CDR3 region has the sequence CASETANNSPLHF. The DNA is as follows: TGTGCCAGTGAGACAGCCAATAATTCACCCCTCCACTTT.